These 30 T cell receptor beta chains came from one sample sequenced in a study of breast tumors, draining lymph nodes, adjacent tissues. Each CDR3 protein gets one entry after TCRdb re-called the multiplex PCR reads with MiXCR. In the table there are about 13,000 distinct CDR3 sequences, roughly 60% of which are singletons. Source material: tumor-adjacent breast tissue. The receptors stem from a female donor with breast cancer. Some clones in this sample may be carry-over from other donors' samples.

This clonotype showed up many times. The chain uses TRBV5-8 and TRBJ1-6; possibly TRBD1 for D (5 bases). The germline V gene has CDR1 SGHTS and CDR2 YDEGEE. V lost 3 bases and J lost 9, with 19 bases in between. The CDR3 length is 16 residues. The CDR3 here is CASSSEPPGSGSPLHF. For the CDR3, the DNA is TGTGCCAGCAGCTCGGAACCGCCAGGGAGTGGTTCACCCCTCCACTTT.

This clonotype was counted many times. The chain uses TRBV30 and TRBJ2-3, with 10 bases aligning to TRBD2. The CDR3 runs to 14 residues. Losses at the gene ends were 0 bases for V and 6 bases for J; bases not matched to a gene: 3. Germline loops: CDR1 GTSNPN, CDR2 SVGIG (reference sequence). Written as DNA, the CDR3 is TGTGCCTGGAGTGTAGCGGGGGGGCTGGATACGCAGTATTTT. This sequence encodes CAWSVAGGLDTQYF.

By share, this clonotype counts as medium-sized. The chain is built from TRBV20-1 and TRBJ2-3; TRBD2 matches 9 bases. In germline, CDR1 is DFQATT, CDR2 SNEGSKA (reference sequence). The CDR3 totals 13 residues. Trimming cost V 3 bases and J 6 bases; bases outside gene matches: 4. This CDR3 is CSARTSGRDTQYF. The CDR3 coding sequence is TGCAGTGCTAGGACTAGCGGTCGGGATACGCAGTATTTT.

In this sample, this clonotype turned up many times. The chain is built from TRBV4-1 and TRBJ2-7, with 13 positions matching TRBD2. The CDR3 consists of 14 residues. Germline V gene data show CDR1 as MGHRA and CDR2 as YSYEKL. V lost 8 bases, J lost 3 bases, and 4 bases stayed unmatched. The CDR3 region has the DNA TGCGCCAGCTCCGGACTAGCGGGGGACTACGAGCAGTACTTC. Its translation: CASSGLAGDYEQYF.

The V and J genes are TRBV7-3 and TRBJ2-2, with no clear D. The germline V gene encodes CDR1 SGHTA and CDR2 FQGTGA. The CDR3 length is 13 residues. The V and J ends lost 2 bases and 5 bases respectively, with 6 bases between them. CDR3 sequence reads: CASSLLVTGELFF. In nucleotides, the CDR3 is TGTGCCAGCAGCTTATTGGTTACCGGGGAGCTGTTTTTT.

J is TRBJ2-6 and V is TRBV12-3 or TRBV12-4; D is undetermined. Trimming took 7 bases from V and 0 from J, leaving 10 bases between them. This CDR3 is 15 amino acids long. The CDR3 DNA reads TGTGCCAGCACCAGGCGGACCTCTGGGGCCAACGTCCTGACTTTC. It translates to CASTRRTSGANVLTF.

V is TRBV20-1 and J is TRBJ2-3; D is possibly TRBD2 (6 bases). Between the trimmed V and J ends, which lost 4 bases and 0 bases, there was a span of 11 bases. The germline CDR1 and CDR2 sequences are DFQATT and SNEGSKA (reference sequence). The CDR3 runs 14 residues. CDR3 in DNA: TGCAGTGCTAAGGACTATCCTAGCACAGATACGCAGTATTTT. Amino acid sequence: CSAKDYPSTDTQYF.

This clonotype occurred once. The V gene is TRBV7-8, the J gene TRBJ2-7, with D possibly being TRBD1 or TRBD2 (6 bases each). V lost 1 base and J 1 base, leaving 14 bases between the germline ends. This CDR3 is 16 amino acids long. Germline lookup yields CDR1 SGHVS and CDR2 FQNEAQ. The CDR3 reads CASSLVGGSSSYEQYF. The CDR3 coding sequence is TGTGCCAGCAGCTTAGTGGGGGGCTCCTCATCCTACGAGCAGTACTTC.

The chain links TRBV7-2 to TRBJ2-3, with 10 bases matching TRBD2. The CDR3 runs to 17 residues. J was trimmed by 4 bases and V by 0 bases; bases with no gene match: 7. Germline values: CDR1 SGHTA, CDR2 FQGNSA. This chain's CDR3 is CASSLAPLLAGADTQYF. In DNA, the CDR3 is TGTGCCAGCAGCTTAGCTCCCCTTCTAGCGGGAGCAGATACGCAGTATTTT. The entire variable domain, with the rest obtained from reference TRBV7-2 and TRBJ2-3, is as follows: GAGVSQSPSNKVTEKGKDVELRCDPISGHTALYWYRQSLGQGLEFLIYFQGNSAPDKSGLPSDRFSAERTGGSVSTLTIQRTQQEDSAVYLCASSLAPLLAGADTQYFGPGTRLTVL.

The gene calls are TRBV4-3 and TRBJ1-2; maybe TRBD1 (5 bases). The CDR3 is made up of 16 amino acids. Per germline, CDR1 LGHNA and CDR2 YSLEER. Trimming left V 0 bases short and J 6 bases short, with 17 bases between. CDR3 residues: CASSQDRRGFYDGYTF. CDR3 bases: TGCGCCAGCAGCCAAGATCGGAGGGGTTTTTATGATGGCTACACCTTC.

Written as DNA, the CDR3 is TGTGCCACCAGCAGAGATTTAAACAGGCCCAATGAGCAGTTCTTC. Translated, it gives CATSRDLNRPNEQFF. V usage is TRBV15 and J usage is TRBJ2-1; possible D gene TRBD1, 5 bases. Deletions cut 0 bases from V and 6 bases from J, with 12 bases between. CDR1 LNHNV and CDR2 YYDKDF come from the germline V gene (reference sequence). The CDR3 length is 15 residues.

By share, this clonotype ranks as medium-sized (0.01 to 0.1%). V is TRBV9 and J is TRBJ2-7; a weak D match, TRBD1 (7 bases). V was clipped by 3 bases and J by 7 bases, with 23 bases between them. From germline, CDR1 is SGDLS and CDR2 YYNGEE. The CDR3 runs 16 residues. The CDR3 coding sequence is TGTGCCAGCAGCGCGGCGGCCTGGGGGCCAGGGGGGGAGCAGTACTTC. This codes for CASSAAAWGPGGEQYF.

This clonotype was observed many times. The chain employs TRBV18 and TRBJ2-3, with D hard to call. This CDR3 is built from 15 residues. The germline gives CDR1 KGHSH, CDR2 LQKENI. Trimming shortened V by 4 bases and J by 0 bases, and 11 bases separated the two germline ends. The CDR3 is CASSLGRSSTDTQYF. CDR3 bases: TGTGCCAGCTCACTGGGTCGGTCTAGCACAGATACGCAGTATTTT.

With respect to this clonotype: Because the CDR3 is missing its conserved closing phenylalanine or tryptophan, this is likely a read error. The DNA for the CDR3 is TGTGCCAGCAGCGCAATGACTCGAGATACGCAGTATTCT. Translated: CASSAMTRDTQYS. The genes are TRBV9 and TRBJ2-3; D is unclear. CDR1 is SGDLS, CDR2 YYNGEE, per germline. The CDR3 is 13 amino acids. Trimming removed 3 bases at V and 5 bases at J, with 10 bases between.

The chain has TRBV20-1 and TRBJ2-2, with D uncertain. From germline, CDR1 is DFQATT and CDR2 SNEGSKA (reference sequence). The V gene lost 3 bases and the J gene lost 4 bases, with 9 bases spanning the gap. The CDR3 is 13 residues long. The CDR3 reads CSASLGSTGELFF. CDR3 coding DNA: TGCAGTGCTAGTTTGGGTTCCACCGGGGAGCTGTTTTTT.

The V gene is TRBV20-1, the J gene TRBJ2-5; TRBD2 matches at 7 bases. Germline CDR1 reads DFQATT; CDR2 reads SNEGSKA (reference sequence). The CDR3 has 15 residues. V gave up 2 bases and J gave up 5 bases; unmatched junction bases: 11. CDR3 sequence reads: CSARPPVGGMETQYF. CDR3 nucleotides: TGCAGTGCTAGACCCCCGGTGGGGGGGATGGAGACCCAGTACTTC.

This clonotype was found many times. The chain combines TRBV12-3 or TRBV12-4 with TRBJ1-5; 7 bases match TRBD1. The CDR3 has 15 amino acids. V lost 4 bases, J lost 0 bases, and 3 bases stayed unmatched. CDR3 protein: CASSSDRHSNQPQHF. The CDR3 nucleotides read TGTGCCAGCAGTTCGGACAGGCATAGCAATCAGCCCCAGCATTTT.

This sequence joins TRBV28 and TRBJ1-2, with a weak D call TRBD1 (6 bases). CDR3 length: 13 amino acids. Between the trimmed V and J ends, which lost 2 bases and 7 bases, there was a span of 11 bases. Germline values: CDR1 MDHEN, CDR2 SYDVKM. The CDR3 bases are TGTGCCAGCAGTTTACGTGAGGGGGTTGGCTACACCTTC. As protein: CASSLREGVGYTF.

This clonotype was recorded many times. The chain is built from TRBV11-2 and TRBJ2-1; D unclear. This CDR3 has 15 residues. Trimming removed 2 bases from V and 8 bases from J, with 16 bases in between. Looked up from germline, CDR1 is SGHAT and CDR2 is FQNNGV. DNA for the CDR3: TGTGCCAGCAGCTTAAATATAGGTAGATCAGATGAGCAGTTCTTC. Protein sequence: CASSLNIGRSDEQFF.

This clonotype was picked up a small number of times. The V and J genes are TRBV12-3 or TRBV12-4 and TRBJ2-2; D is unresolved. This CDR3 is built from 11 residues. The V end was cut by 9 bases, the J end by 5 bases, with 7 bases between. In DNA form, the CDR3 reads TGTGCCAGTAAGCTTACCGGGGAGCTGTTTTTT. It translates to CASKLTGELFF.

This clonotype was detected many times. The chain is built from TRBV19 and TRBJ1-2; 7 bases are a match to TRBD1. Germline CDR1 and CDR2: LNHDA and SQIVND (reference sequence). CDR3 length equals 16 residues. J gave up 5 bases and V 6 bases, and 15 bases lay outside the gene matches. The CDR3 spells CASRGEKGAWRYGYTF. CDR3 DNA sequence: TGTGCCAGTAGGGGTGAGAAGGGGGCTTGGAGATATGGCTACACCTTC.

This chain connects TRBV27 to TRBJ2-6; perhaps TRBD2 as D (6 bases). The length of the CDR3 is 18 residues. Trimming cost V 7 bases and J 0 bases, with 19 bases left between them. CDR1 and CDR2 (germline): MNHEY, SMNVEV (reference sequence). In DNA, the CDR3 is TGTGCCAGCAAGGCCGTGGGACTCGCCTTCTCTGGGGCCAACGTCCTGACTTTC. Translation: CASKAVGLAFSGANVLTF.

V and J are TRBV10-2 and TRBJ2-3, with 10 bases that match TRBD2. The CDR3 is 16 residues long. The V and J ends lost 1 base and 12 bases, in that order; junction bases with no gene match: 13. The germline V gene has CDR1 WSHSY and CDR2 SAAADI. CDR3 coding DNA: TGCGCCAGCAGTGAGTACAAGCGGGGGGGCACACAGATACAGTATTTT. Translated, it gives CASSEYKRGGTQIQYF.

Note on this clonotype: The junction shows a germline mismatch at one end, possibly a read error. The chain links TRBV29-1 to TRBJ2-2; 7 bases fit TRBD1. The CDR3 sequence is 17 residues long. From germline, CDR1 is SQVTM and CDR2 ANQGSEA. The DNA for the CDR3 is TGCAGCGTTGAGAAATCAACGTGGGGACAGAACACCGGGGAGCTGCTTTTT. Its protein product is CSVEKSTWGQNTGELLF.

This clonotype was detected once. The V and J genes are TRBV11-2 and TRBJ2-7; D not certain. The CDR3 consists of 13 residues. Looked up from germline, CDR1 is SGHAT and CDR2 is FQNNGV. V was clipped by 5 bases and J by 6 bases, with 14 bases between them. For the CDR3, the DNA is TGTGCCAGCAGCCCAAGAATAGCCTCCGAGCAGTACTTC. Its translation is CASSPRIASEQYF.

V gene TRBV5-6 combines with J gene TRBJ1-4; weak D call: TRBD1 (6 bases). Trimming pared 4 bases from V and 10 bases from J, leaving 17 bases between. Germline lookup yields CDR1 SGHDT and CDR2 YYEEEE. The CDR3 is 14 residues long. CDR3 sequence: CASSTPSGTRKLFF. Here the CDR3 DNA reads TGTGCCAGCAGCACGCCTTCCGGGACACGAAAACTGTTTTTT.

This chain joins TRBV2 and TRBJ2-1; no clear D gene. Germline-derived CDR1 and CDR2 are SNHLY and FYNNEI. The CDR3 spans 13 residues. V was shortened by 8 bases and J by 3 bases, with 11 bases between the two germline ends. The CDR3 DNA follows: TGTGCCAGCCTAGGACCCCACTACAATGAGCAGTTCTTC. This encodes CASLGPHYNEQFF.

Concerning this clonotype: One end of the junction does not line up with germline, which may come from a read error. J is TRBJ1-6 and V is TRBV6-1; D gene uncertain. The CDR3 contains 15 residues. Germline V gene data show CDR1 as MNHNS and CDR2 as SASEGT. The CDR3 loop reads CASKFEPGSNLPLHF. CDR3 DNA sequence: TGTGCCAGCAAATTTGAGCCAGGAAGCAATTTACCCCTCCACTTT.

This clonotype appeared a single time. The rearrangement uses TRBV7-3 and TRBJ2-3, with 10 bases identical to TRBD2. Per the germline V gene, CDR1 is SGHTA and CDR2 is FQGTGA. The CDR3 totals 16 residues. V lost 1 base to trimming and J lost 1 base; unmatched junction nucleotides: 2. The CDR3 DNA reads as TGTGCCAGCAGCTTAAACGGACTAGCGGGCACAGATACGCAGTATTTT. It codes for CASSLNGLAGTDTQYF.

This chain joins TRBV10-3 and TRBJ1-3; tentatively, D is TRBD1 (6 bases). The CDR3 has 14 amino acids. Germline V gives CDR1 ENHRY, CDR2 SYGVKD. Trimming left V 6 bases short and J 0 bases short, with 9 bases between. The CDR3 region has the DNA TGTGCCATCAGCCAGGGGCACTCTGGAAACACCATATATTTT. Protein sequence: CAISQGHSGNTIYF.